This TCR beta chain was documented in a study of blood T cells in healthy people across ages. Findings and caveats of the study: With donor CMV status unknown, expanded clonotype changes were possibly confounded.

This clonotype showed up just a few times. Antigen unknown. After removal of 5 bases from V and 5 bases from J, the junction contained 4 bases not matched to a gene. The CDR3 sequence is 12 residues long. Germline V gives CDR1 SQVTM, CDR2 ANQGSEA. Primed by a sample-barcoded 5' primer and a J-beta primer mix, a second PCR proceeded for roughly 7 to 11 cycles. Using its own MiXCR run on the 5' RACE reads, TCRdb lists one record per CDR3 protein. The table has more than 650,000 distinct CDR3 sequences, 50% to 65% seen once; the top ten hold roughly 40%. The source is an older man in good health. The chain uses TRBV29-1 and TRBJ2-7; TRBD2 agrees at 9 bases. The sample consisted of blood. This CDR3 is CSVKREAHEQYF. CDR3 nucleotides: TGCAGCGTTAAGCGGGAGGCCCACGAGCAGTACTTC.